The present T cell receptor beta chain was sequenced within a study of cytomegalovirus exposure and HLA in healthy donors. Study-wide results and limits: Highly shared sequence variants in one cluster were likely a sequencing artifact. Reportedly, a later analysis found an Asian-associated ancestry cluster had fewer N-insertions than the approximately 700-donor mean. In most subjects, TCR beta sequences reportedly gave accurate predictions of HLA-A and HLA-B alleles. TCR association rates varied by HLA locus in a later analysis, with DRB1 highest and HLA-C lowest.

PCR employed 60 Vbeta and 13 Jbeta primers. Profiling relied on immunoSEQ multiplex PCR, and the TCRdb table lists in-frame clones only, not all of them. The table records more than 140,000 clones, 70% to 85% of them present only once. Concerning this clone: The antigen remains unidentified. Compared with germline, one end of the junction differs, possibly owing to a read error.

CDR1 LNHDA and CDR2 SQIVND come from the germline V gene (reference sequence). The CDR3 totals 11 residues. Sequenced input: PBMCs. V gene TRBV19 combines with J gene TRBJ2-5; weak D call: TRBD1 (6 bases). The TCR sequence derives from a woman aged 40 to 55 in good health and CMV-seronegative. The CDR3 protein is CATSDRDKLHF. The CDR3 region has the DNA TGTGCCACTAGTGACCGGGACAAACTTCACTTC.